This T cell receptor beta chain was documented in a study of blood T cell repertoires in COVID-19. Overall study context: Both acute and convalescent COVID-19 samples were obtained from the United States, Italy and Spain. Nucleic acid was either cDNA or gDNA, and it came from T cells, B-cell-depleted T cells, or PBMCs.

While infection was still active, Seattle patients were enrolled and then followed longitudinally. This CDR3 is built from 13 residues. V was cut by 9 bases and J by 5 bases, with 11 bases left in between. In germline, CDR1 is MRHNA, CDR2 SNTAGT. TCRdb's copy holds only in-frame clones and misses some; the assay was immunoSEQ multiplex PCR. This table holds about 200,000 clones, roughly 82% found once. V is TRBV6-4 and J is TRBJ1-6; D perhaps matches TRBD1 (6 bases). This TCR derives from a woman aged 60-70 years with COVID-19, enrolled during active disease. The sample consisted of peripheral blood. The CDR3 reads CARWTEDNSPLHF. The DNA for the CDR3 is TGTGCCAGGTGGACAGAGGATAATTCACCCCTCCACTTT.